A selection of T cell receptor beta chains follows, all from one sample in a study of blood T cell repertoires in COVID-19. Assay: immunoSEQ multiplex PCR; the TCRdb copy retains only in-frame clones and omits some. The repertoire has 200,000 to 250,000 clones, around four fifths of them found once; the top ten carry about 20%. Sequenced: peripheral blood. These TCRs come from a man aged 25-45 years with active or convalescent COVID-19. Both conserved end residues are part of each CDR3. A D gene is named only where the DNA matches it firmly. Clone size is shown for a subset of rows, as once, few, many or a class of expanded clone.

>.|TRBD2|TRBV19|TRBJ2-1
TGTGCCAGTAGTATGAGGGGACTAGGGCCGATGCCGTTCTTC
CASSMRGLGPMPFF
>.|TRBD1|TRBV5-4|TRBJ2-1
TGTGCCAGCAGCTTTACAGGGGCGGGCAATGAGCAGTTCTTC
CASSFTGAGNEQFF
>.|.|TRBV19|TRBJ1-1
TGTGCCACCAAAGGCCGGGAGAACACTGAAGCTTTCTTT
CATKGRENTEAFF
>once|TRBD2|TRBV11-2|TRBJ2-1
TGTGCCAGCAGGCAATCCGGGGGGAATGAGCAGTTCTTC
CASRQSGGNEQFF
>few|.|TRBV2|TRBJ1-2
TGTGCCAGCAGTGGGTTAGAGATTGGCTACACCTTC
CASSGLEIGYTF
>.|.|TRBV4-1|TRBJ1-1
TGCGCCAGCAGCCAAGATTCAGGCACCACCGGCTCTGAAGCTTTCTTT
CASSQDSGTTGSEAFF
>few|TRBD1|TRBV29-1|TRBJ1-1
TGCAGCGCCAACAGGGGAAACACTGAAGCTTTCTTT
CSANRGNTEAFF
>.|TRBD1|TRBV28|TRBJ1-5
TGTGCCAGCAGTTTATGGACAGGGGGCGCTGGCAATCAGCCCCAGCATTTT
CASSLWTGGAGNQPQHF
>.|.|TRBV5-1|TRBJ1-1
TGCGCCAGCAGCACCAGGGGATCGGACACTGAAGCTTTCTTT
CASSTRGSDTEAFF
>.|TRBD2|TRBV4-2|TRBJ2-1
TGTGCCAGCAGCCAAGATGGGGGATGGGAGGGTGAGCAGTTCTTC
CASSQDGGWEGEQFF
>few|.|TRBV6-5|TRBJ1-6
TGTGCCAGCAGTTACCTGGACAGCCATTCACCCCTCCACTTT
CASSYLDSHSPLHF
>.|.|TRBV6-1|TRBJ2-7
TGTGCCAGCAGTGAAGCCGGGCAGGGAAGCTCCTACGAGCAGTACTTC
CASSEAGQGSSYEQYF
>.|.|TRBV28|TRBJ1-1
TGTGCCAAACGAACCGATCGAGGGCCGACTGAAGCTTTCTTT
CAKRTDRGPTEAFF
>.|.|TRBV21-1|TRBJ1-4
TGTGCCAGCACCTTCAAAGTTCAGGCAGCACTTAATGAAAAACTGTTTTTT
CASTFKVQAALNEKLFF
>.|TRBD1|TRBV7-9|TRBJ1-3
TGTGCCAGCACCACGACAGGGTGGAGAAACACCATATATTTT
CASTTTGWRNTIYF
>.|TRBD2|TRBV6-2/TRBV6-3|TRBJ2-3
TGTGCCAGCAGTTACCGGGACTACCCAGATACGCAGTATTTT
CASSYRDYPDTQYF
>.|TRBD1|TRBV27|TRBJ2-7
TGTGCCAGCAGTTTAGAGGGGGCGAGATACGAGCAGTACTTC
CASSLEGARYEQYF
>.|.|TRBV12-3/TRBV12-4|TRBJ1-1
TGTGCCAGCAGCCTCTTGAGGAACACTGAAGCTTTCTTT
CASSLLRNTEAFF
>.|TRBD1|TRBV18|TRBJ1-5
TGTGCCAGCTCACCGGGGGACAGGGGAAAAGAGCCCCAGCATTTT
CASSPGDRGKEPQHF
>.|TRBD1|TRBV7-9|TRBJ1-4
TGTGCCAGCAGCCGACAGGGGTCGGATGAAAAACTGTTTTTT
CASSRQGSDEKLFF
>.|TRBD1|TRBV7-9|TRBJ2-2
TGTGCCAGCAGCCTAACAGGGGGCCCCGGGGAGCTGTTTTTT
CASSLTGGPGELFF
>.|TRBD1|TRBV18|TRBJ2-1
TGTGCCAGTGGACAGGGATTGGATGAGCAGTTCTTC
CASGQGLDEQFF
>.|.|TRBV25-1|TRBJ2-5
TGTGCCAGCAGTAGGGGGAGTTTCCAAGAGACCCAGTACTTC
CASSRGSFQETQYF
>.|.|TRBV5-6|TRBJ2-7
TGTGCCAGCAGCTTGGGGAGCTCCTACGAGCAGTACTTC
CASSLGSSYEQYF
>.|.|TRBV11-2|TRBJ2-7
TGTGCCAGCAGCCCCGGCGGGATCCTCTACGAGCAGTACTTC
CASSPGGILYEQYF
>.|TRBD1|TRBV4-2|TRBJ2-3
TGTGCCAGCAGCCTGCCTGAGGGGGCAAAGGCAGATACGCAGTATTTT
CASSLPEGAKADTQYF
>.|TRBD1|TRBV9|TRBJ1-2
TGTGCCAGCAGCGCCGACTCCGAGGGGGCAGGCTACACCTTC
CASSADSEGAGYTF
>.|.|TRBV5-4|TRBJ1-3
TGTGCCAGCAGCTTGCGGGGATCTGGAAACACCATATATTTT
CASSLRGSGNTIYF
>once|.|TRBV5-1|TRBJ1-4
TGCGCCAGCAGCCTAACAGGTCCCCCCAATGAAAAACTGTTTTTT
CASSLTGPPNEKLFF
>few|.|TRBV11-2|TRBJ1-1
TGTGCCAGCAGCTTAGATATTGGAGTCTCAGCTTTCTTT
CASSLDIGVSAFF
>.|.|TRBV11-2|TRBJ1-2
TGTGCCAGCAGCCACGGACAGAACTATGGCTACACCTTC
CASSHGQNYGYTF
>.|TRBD1|TRBV28|TRBJ2-3
TGTGCCAGCAGTTCCCGGACAGGGGCGCAGCAGGATACGCAGTATTTT
CASSSRTGAQQDTQYF